This T cell receptor beta chain was captured in a study of OX40 agonist ivuxolimab in advanced cancers. For the wider study: Ivuxolimab was a fully human IgG2 agonistic monoclonal antibody targeting the costimulatory receptor OX40 (CD134). The point of sequencing TCRbeta in the periphery was to test whether ivuxolimab changed TCR sequence diversity and drove clonal T-cell expansion. In the dose-escalation cohort, approximately 82% of patients were male, and the mean age was approximately 55 years, with a range of 23 to 79. The paper describes the monotherapy dose-escalation part (N ≈ 52 patients) of the phase I trial of ivuxolimab. Of the approximately 50 dose-escalation patients, hepatocellular carcinoma was present in roughly 19, melanoma in around 15, renal cell carcinoma in 9 and head and neck cancer in 9. Partial responses occurred in three dose-escalation patients: two with cutaneous melanoma and one with hepatocellular carcinoma. Intravenous ivuxolimab was administered to patients every 2 weeks at six dose levels: 0.01, 0.1, 0.3, 1.5, 3 and 10 mg/kg. Patients were allowed to have had prior anti-PD-1, anti-PD-L1 or anti-CTLA-4 therapy, and approximately 40% of the dose-escalation patients had previously received checkpoint inhibitors.

Findings and caveats that apply to the study as a whole: After ivuxolimab, expanded clones were on average more numerous among CD8+ T cells than among CD4+ T cells. In the 0.1-3.0 mg/kg groups, partial responders had among the lowest normalized peripheral clonal expansion, particularly in CD8+ T cells. At doses from 0.1 to 3.0 mg/kg, clonal expansion was seen in both CD4+ and CD8+ blood T cells between baseline and week 6. Low levels of normalized T-cell clonal expansion were also seen in some patients who did not respond. The antigen specificity of the peripheral T cells that underwent clonal expansion was not determined.

Genomic DNA was isolated from the sorted cells so that the TCRbeta CDR3 region could be sequenced. TCRbeta CDR3 regions were sequenced using the immunoSEQ Assay. TCRdb took over this immuneACCESS table, retaining in-frame rearrangements with V and J assigned. Such tables are incomplete; in checked studies, under half of the missing clones stem from an unresolved V gene, and the remainder is unexplained. The sample contains 60,000 or so clones, around nine tenths of them found a single time. Of the sample, under 0.85% is held by the ten largest clones. For this clone: Its antigen remains unidentified. Per-nucleotide qualities are absent, and no much larger clonotype sits a single base away.

CDR1 and CDR2 (SEHNR, FQNEAQ) derive from the germline V gene (reference sequence). V is pruned by 3 bases and J by 7 bases, leaving 3 bases of the junction without a gene match. Including cysteine and phenylalanine, the CDR3 has 14 amino acids. The CDR3 DNA has 42 bases and is translated from base 1. Patients with autoimmune disease history or receiving systemic immunosuppression were excluded from the trial. Peripheral blood for TCR sequencing was drawn from every dose cohort at baseline, at cycle 4 day 1 and at cycle 7 day 1. Samples came from an open-label, multicenter, first-in-human phase I dose-escalation trial of ivuxolimab. Adults with locally advanced or metastatic melanoma, renal cell, hepatocellular, or head and neck squamous cell carcinoma were enrolled in the trial. Before TCR sequencing, CD4+ and CD8+ T cells were separately sorted from peripheral blood.

The source is an adult with an advanced solid tumor such as melanoma, head and neck, liver or kidney cancer. The sequencing here drew on CD4+ or CD8+ T cells sorted from blood, taken in a trial of the OX40 agonist ivuxolimab. The receptor chain draws on TRBV7-9 and TRBJ2-1; TRBD2 lines up with 10 middle nucleotides. The CDR3 sequence is CASSLVAGGNEQFF. The bases read TGTGCCAGCAGCTTGGTAGCGGGGGGAAATGAGCAGTTCTTC.